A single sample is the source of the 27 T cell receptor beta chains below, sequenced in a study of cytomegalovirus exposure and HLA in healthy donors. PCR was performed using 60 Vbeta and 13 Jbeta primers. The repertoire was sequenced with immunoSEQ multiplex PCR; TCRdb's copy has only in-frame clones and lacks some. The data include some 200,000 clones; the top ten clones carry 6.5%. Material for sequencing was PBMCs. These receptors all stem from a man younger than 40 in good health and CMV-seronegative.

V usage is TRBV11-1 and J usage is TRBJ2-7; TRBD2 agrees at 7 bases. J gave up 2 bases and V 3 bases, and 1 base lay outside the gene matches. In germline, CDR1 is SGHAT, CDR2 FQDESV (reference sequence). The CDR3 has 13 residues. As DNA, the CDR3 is TGTGCCAGCAGCTTTGCGGGAGCCTACGAGCAGTACTTC. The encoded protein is CASSFAGAYEQYF.

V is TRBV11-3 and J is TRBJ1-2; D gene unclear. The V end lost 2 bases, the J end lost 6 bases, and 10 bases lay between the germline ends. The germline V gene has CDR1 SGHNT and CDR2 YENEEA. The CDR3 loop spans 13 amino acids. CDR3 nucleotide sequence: TGTGCCAGCAGCTTAATGGGGAGTAATGGCTACACCTTC. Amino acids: CASSLMGSNGYTF. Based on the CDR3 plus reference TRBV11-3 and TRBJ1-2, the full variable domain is EAGVVQSPRYKIIEKKQPVAFWCNPISGHNTLYWYLQNLGQGPELLIRYENEEAVDDSQLPKDRFSAERLKGVDSTLKIQPAELGDSAVYLCASSLMGSNGYTFGSGTRLTVV.

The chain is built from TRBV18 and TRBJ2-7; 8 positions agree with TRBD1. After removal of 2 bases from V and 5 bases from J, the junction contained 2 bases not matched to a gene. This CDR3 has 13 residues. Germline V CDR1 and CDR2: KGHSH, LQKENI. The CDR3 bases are TGTGCCAGCTCACCATCAGGGGGCCACGAGCAGTACTTC. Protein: CASSPSGGHEQYF.

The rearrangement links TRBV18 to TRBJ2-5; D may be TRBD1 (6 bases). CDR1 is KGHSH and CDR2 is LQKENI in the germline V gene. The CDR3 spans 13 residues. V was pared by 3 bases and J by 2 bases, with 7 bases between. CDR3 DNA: TGTGCCAGCTCACCCGACAGGCAAGAGACCCAGTACTTC. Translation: CASSPDRQETQYF.

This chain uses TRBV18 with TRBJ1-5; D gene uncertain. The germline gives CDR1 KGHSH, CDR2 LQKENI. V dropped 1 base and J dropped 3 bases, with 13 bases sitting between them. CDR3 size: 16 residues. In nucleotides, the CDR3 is TGTGCCAGCTCACCACGGGCAGGAGGGCTCAATCAGCCCCAGCATTTT. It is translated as CASSPRAGGLNQPQHF.

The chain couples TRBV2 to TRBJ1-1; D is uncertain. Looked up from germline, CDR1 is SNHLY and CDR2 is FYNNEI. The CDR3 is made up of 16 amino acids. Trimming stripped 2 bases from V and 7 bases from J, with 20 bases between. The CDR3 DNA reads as TGTGCCAGCAGTGAAAGGGTCCGGGATGTGGGGAGTGAAGCTTTCTTT. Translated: CASSERVRDVGSEAFF.

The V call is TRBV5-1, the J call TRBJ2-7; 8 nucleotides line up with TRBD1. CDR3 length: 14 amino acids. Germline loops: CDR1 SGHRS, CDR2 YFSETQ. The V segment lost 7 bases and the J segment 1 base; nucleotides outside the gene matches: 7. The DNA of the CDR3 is TGCGCCAGCTTTAACAGGGGGAGGTCCTACGAGCAGTACTTC. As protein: CASFNRGRSYEQYF.

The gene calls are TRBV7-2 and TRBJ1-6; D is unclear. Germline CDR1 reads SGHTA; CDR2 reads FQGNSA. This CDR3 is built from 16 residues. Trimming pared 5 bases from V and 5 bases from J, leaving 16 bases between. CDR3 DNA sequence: TGTGCCAGCAGCCCAGCCTCCCCGGGGAATAATTCACCCCTCCACTTT. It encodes CASSPASPGNNSPLHF.

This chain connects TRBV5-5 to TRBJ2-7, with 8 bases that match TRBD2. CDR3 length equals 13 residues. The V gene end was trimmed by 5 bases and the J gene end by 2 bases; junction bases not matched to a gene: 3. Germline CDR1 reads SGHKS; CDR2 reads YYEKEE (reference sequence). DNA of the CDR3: TGTGCCAGCAGAGCGGGGGCCACCTACGAGCAGTACTTC. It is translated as CASRAGATYEQYF.

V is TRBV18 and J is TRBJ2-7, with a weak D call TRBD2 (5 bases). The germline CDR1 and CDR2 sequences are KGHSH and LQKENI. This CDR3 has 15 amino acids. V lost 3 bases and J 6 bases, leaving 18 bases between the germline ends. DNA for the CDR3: TGTGCCAGCTCACCCGGGGTCTCTGCTGCCGCCGAGCAGTACTTC. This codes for CASSPGVSAAAEQYF. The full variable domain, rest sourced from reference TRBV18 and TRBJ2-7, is NAGVMQNPRHLVRRRGQEARLRCSPMKGHSHVYWYRQLPEEGLKFMVYLQKENIIDESGMPKERFSAEFPKEGPSILRIQQVVRGDSAAYFCASSPGVSAAAEQYFGPGTRLTVT.

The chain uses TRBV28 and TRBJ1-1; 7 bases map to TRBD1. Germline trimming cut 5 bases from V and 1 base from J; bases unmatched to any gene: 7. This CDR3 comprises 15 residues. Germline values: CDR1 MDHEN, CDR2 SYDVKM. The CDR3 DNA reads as TGTGCCAGCAGTACACCAGGGGGTCGGAACACTGAAGCTTTCTTT. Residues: CASSTPGGRNTEAFF.

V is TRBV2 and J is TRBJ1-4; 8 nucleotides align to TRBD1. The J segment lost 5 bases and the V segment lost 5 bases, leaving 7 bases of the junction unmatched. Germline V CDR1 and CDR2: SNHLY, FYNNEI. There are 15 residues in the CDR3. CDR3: CASSTTQGVNEKLFF. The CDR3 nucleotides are TGTGCCAGCAGTACAACACAGGGGGTGAATGAAAAACTGTTTTTT. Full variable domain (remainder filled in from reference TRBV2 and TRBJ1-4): EPEVTQTPSHQVTQMGQEVILRCVPISNHLYFYWYRQILGQKVEFLVSFYNNEISEKSEIFDDQFSVERPDGSNFTLKIRSTKLEDSAMYFCASSTTQGVNEKLFFGSGTQLSVL.

The CDR3 is CASSQDVVAGGRVNTQYF. In nucleotides, the CDR3 is TGTGCCAGCAGCCAAGATGTGGTAGCGGGGGGGCGAGTAAATACGCAGTATTTT. V is TRBV4-2 and J is TRBJ2-3; 11 nucleotides line up with TRBD2. The CDR3 covers 18 residues. Trimming removed 0 bases from V and 7 bases from J; junction bases left unmatched: 12. Germline V gene data show CDR1 as LGHNA and CDR2 as YNFKEQ.

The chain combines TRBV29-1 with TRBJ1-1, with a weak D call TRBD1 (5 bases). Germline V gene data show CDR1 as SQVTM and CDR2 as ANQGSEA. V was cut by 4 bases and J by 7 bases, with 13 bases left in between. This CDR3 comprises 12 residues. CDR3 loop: CSVVWVRDEAFF. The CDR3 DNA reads TGCAGCGTTGTTTGGGTCAGGGATGAAGCTTTCTTT.

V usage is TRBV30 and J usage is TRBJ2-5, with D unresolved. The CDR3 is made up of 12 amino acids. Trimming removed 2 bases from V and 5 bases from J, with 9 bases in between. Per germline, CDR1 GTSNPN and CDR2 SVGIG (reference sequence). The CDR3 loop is CAWSTSSETQYF. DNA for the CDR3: TGTGCCTGGAGTACGAGCTCGGAGACCCAGTACTTC.

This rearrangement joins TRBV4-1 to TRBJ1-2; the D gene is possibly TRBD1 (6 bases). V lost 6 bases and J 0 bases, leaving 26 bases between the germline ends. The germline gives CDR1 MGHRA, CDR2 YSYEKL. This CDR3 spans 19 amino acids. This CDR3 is CASRPRGLSDRVANYGYTF. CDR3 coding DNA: TGCGCCAGCAGACCAAGAGGTTTATCGGACAGAGTAGCTAACTATGGCTACACCTTC.

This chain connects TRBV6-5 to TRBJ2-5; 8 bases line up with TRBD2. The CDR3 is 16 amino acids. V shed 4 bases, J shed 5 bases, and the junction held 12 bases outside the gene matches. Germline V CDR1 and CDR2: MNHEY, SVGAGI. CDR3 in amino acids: CASSSAGRGVRETQYF. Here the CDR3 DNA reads TGTGCCAGCAGTTCGGCCGGGCGGGGGGTTAGGGAGACCCAGTACTTC.

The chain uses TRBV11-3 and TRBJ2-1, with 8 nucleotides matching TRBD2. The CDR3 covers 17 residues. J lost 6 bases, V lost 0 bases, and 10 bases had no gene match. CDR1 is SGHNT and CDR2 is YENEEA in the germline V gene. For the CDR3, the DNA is TGTGCCAGCAGCTTAGATGGTAGCGGGACTGGCTTCAATGAGCAGTTCTTC. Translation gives CASSLDGSGTGFNEQFF.

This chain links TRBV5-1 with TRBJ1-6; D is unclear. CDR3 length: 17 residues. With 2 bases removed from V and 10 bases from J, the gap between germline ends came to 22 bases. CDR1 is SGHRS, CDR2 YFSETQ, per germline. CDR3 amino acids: CASSFGTEVTRKSPLHF. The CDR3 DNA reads TGCGCCAGCAGCTTTGGTACGGAGGTCACCAGAAAGTCACCCCTCCACTTT.

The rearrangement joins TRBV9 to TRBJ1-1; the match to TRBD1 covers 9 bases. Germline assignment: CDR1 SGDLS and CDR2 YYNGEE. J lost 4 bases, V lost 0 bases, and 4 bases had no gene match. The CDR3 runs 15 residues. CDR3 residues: CASSVGGTGITEAFF. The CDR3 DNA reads TGTGCCAGCAGCGTAGGAGGGACAGGGATCACTGAAGCTTTCTTT.

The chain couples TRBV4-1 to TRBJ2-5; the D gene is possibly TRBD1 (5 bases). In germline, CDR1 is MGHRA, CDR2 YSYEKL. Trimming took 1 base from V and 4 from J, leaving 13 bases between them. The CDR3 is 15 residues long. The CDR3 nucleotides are TGCGCCAGCAGCCAAGTCTCTGTAGGGGCAGAGACCCAGTACTTC. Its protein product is CASSQVSVGAETQYF.

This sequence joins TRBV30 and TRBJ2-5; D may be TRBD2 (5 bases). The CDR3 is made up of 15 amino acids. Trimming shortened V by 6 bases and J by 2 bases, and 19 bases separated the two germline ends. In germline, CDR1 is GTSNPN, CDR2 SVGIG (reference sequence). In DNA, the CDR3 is TGTGCCTGCGCCCGGGTGGGGAGTAGGCAAGAGACCCAGTACTTC. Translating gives CACARVGSRQETQYF. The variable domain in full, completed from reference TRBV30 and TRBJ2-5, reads SQTIHQWPATLVQPVGSPLSLECTVEGTSNPNLYWYRQAAGRGLQLLFYSVGIGQISSEVPQNLSASRPQDRQFILSSKKLLLSDSGFYLCACARVGSRQETQYFGPGTRLLVL.

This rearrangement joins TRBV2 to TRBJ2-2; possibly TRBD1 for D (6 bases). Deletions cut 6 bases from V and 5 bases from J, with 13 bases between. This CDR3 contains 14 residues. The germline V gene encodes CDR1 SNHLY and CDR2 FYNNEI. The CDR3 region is CASSRDRLTGELFF. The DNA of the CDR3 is TGTGCCAGCAGCCGCGACAGGTTGACCGGGGAGCTGTTTTTT.

The CDR3 DNA sequence: TGTGCCAGCAGTCCGGCCGGACAGGTGCCAAAGCAGTACTTC. Translation: CASSPAGQVPKQYF. The chain links TRBV28 to TRBJ2-7; 7 bases are a match to TRBD1. The germline CDR1 and CDR2 sequences are MDHEN and SYDVKM. The CDR3 consists of 14 residues. The ends lost 5 bases at V and 8 bases at J; junction bases unmatched: 12.

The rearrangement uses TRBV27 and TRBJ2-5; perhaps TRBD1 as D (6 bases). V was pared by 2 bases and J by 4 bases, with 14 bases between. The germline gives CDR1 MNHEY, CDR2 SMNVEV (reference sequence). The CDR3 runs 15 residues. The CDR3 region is CASSLRLRGGETQYF. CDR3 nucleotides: TGTGCCAGCAGTTTACGCCTCAGGGGTGGAGAGACCCAGTACTTC.

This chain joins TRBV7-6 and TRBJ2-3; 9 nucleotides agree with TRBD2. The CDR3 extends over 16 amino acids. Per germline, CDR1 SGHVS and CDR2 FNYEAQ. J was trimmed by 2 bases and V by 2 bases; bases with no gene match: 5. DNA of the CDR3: TGTGCCAGCAGCTTAAGGGAGCGGGGGGTCACAGATACGCAGTATTTT. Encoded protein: CASSLRERGVTDTQYF.

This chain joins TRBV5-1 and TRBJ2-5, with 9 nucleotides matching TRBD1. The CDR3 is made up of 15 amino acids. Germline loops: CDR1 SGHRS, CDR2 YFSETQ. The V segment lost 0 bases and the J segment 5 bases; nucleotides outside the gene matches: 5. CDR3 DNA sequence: TGCGCCAGCAGCTTGGCTCTAGACAGGGGGGAGACCCAGTACTTC. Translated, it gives CASSLALDRGETQYF. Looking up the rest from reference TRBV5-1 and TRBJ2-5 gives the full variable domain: KAGVTQTPRYLIKTRGQQVTLSCSPISGHRSVSWYQQTPGQGLQFLFEYFSETQRNKGNFPGRFSGRQFSNSRSEMNVSTLELGDSALYLCASSLALDRGETQYFGPGTRLLVL.